This record concerns one TCR beta chain sequence. Its antigen is not identified. V dropped 3 bases and J dropped 2 bases, with 8 bases sitting between them. This CDR3 comprises 14 residues. Germline CDR1 reads SGDLS; CDR2 reads YYNGEE. This record comes from a study of cytomegalovirus exposure and HLA in healthy donors. This PCR relied on a set of 60 Vbeta primers and 13 Jbeta primers. Sequenced by immunoSEQ multiplex PCR; TCRdb stores in-frame clones only, minus some. The sample includes roughly 77,000 clones, over 65% of them seen just once. General study points: CMV serostatus stood as the only immune exposure information on hand. Presence/absence analyses treated sequencing depth as roughly uniform across donors. Three chains linked to CMV were shown in vitro to be specific for CMV antigens.

The gene calls are TRBV9 and TRBJ2-2; D remains unclear. The material sequenced was PBMCs. This receptor was identified in a man aged 35 to 55 in good health and CMV-seronegative. As DNA, the CDR3 is TGTGCCAGCAGCGGCGGTGGAAACACCGGGGAGCTGTTTTTT. Its protein is CASSGGGNTGELFF.